This T cell receptor (beta chain) emerged from a study of T-cell reconstitution after alpha-beta-depleted transplantation in children. Overall study results and limits: In some patients, recipient T cells and intrathymic progenitors surviving conditioning explained high day-60 diversity. It was newly produced T cells that mostly accounted for T-cell counts and diversity one year after transplant.

Preparation of the TCRbeta library was carried out with unique molecular identifiers. In TCRdb, the PCR reads were re-called with MiXCR into one record per CDR3 protein. The sample yields about 980,000 distinct CDR3 sequences, about 31% seen once. A word on this clonotype: The target antigen is unknown.

The receptor was derived from a boy less than two years old who had a stem cell transplant for SCID, so the T cells may come from the graft donor. Source: PBMCs, mostly from graft donor cells, taken 360 days after TCRalphabeta/CD19-depleted stem cell transplant.

The CDR3 loop reads CASSSRGSTQPQHF. The CDR3, as DNA: TGTGCCAGCAGTTCCAGGGGGAGTACGCAGCCCCAGCATTTT. V is TRBV6-2 or TRBV6-3 and J is TRBJ1-5; the match to TRBD1 covers 7 bases. The germline gives CDR1 MNHEY, CDR2 SVGEGT. CDR3 length: 14 amino acids. After removal of 4 bases from V and 7 bases from J, the junction contained 7 bases not matched to a gene.